The TCR beta chain described here comes from a study of cytomegalovirus exposure and HLA in healthy donors. Across the whole study: Samples from HLA-typed donors yielded about 85 million unique TCRs in an early data release.

The study's findings and limits: Analysis was performed later, and it showed HLA-associated TCR beta chains to be more clonally expanded than equally common others. Later work found that TCR association rates differed between HLA loci; DRB1 had the most and HLA-C the fewest. The study flagged roughly 150 TCR beta chains as cytomegalovirus-associated.

As regards this clone: Its antigen is still unknown.

The J segment lost 2 bases and the V segment lost 4 bases, leaving 6 bases of the junction unmatched. The length of the CDR3 is 15 residues. The germline CDR1 and CDR2 sequences are SGHRS and YFSETQ. PCR was performed using 60 Vbeta and 13 Jbeta primers. TCRdb's table, derived via immunoSEQ multiplex PCR, lists solely in-frame clones and lacks some. The sample records 120,000 or so clones, about 85% being singletons. The clonotype originates from a man in his fifties or sixties in good health and CMV-seronegative. The sample taken for sequencing was PBMCs. The chain uses TRBV5-1 and TRBJ1-3; 7 positions match TRBD1. The CDR3 DNA reads as TGCGCCAGCAGCCTGGGAGGGGGCGCTGGAAACACCATATATTTT. This gives the protein CASSLGGGAGNTIYF.